The sequence of this TCR beta chain was determined in a study of blood T cell repertoires in COVID-19. Under the authors' procedure: For nucleated cells, counts were estimated from reference gene primer amplification. Assay: immunoSEQ multiplex PCR; the TCRdb copy retains only in-frame clones and omits some. V and J calls and clone size are as listed in that table; D and trimming were resolved from the DNA. The sample includes hundreds of thousands of clones, 80% to 90% of them seen just once. The TCR comes from a man aged 25-45 years with active or convalescent COVID-19. The sequencing input was peripheral blood.

The chain's CDR3 is CASSPGDRVATNEKLFF. The CDR3, as DNA: TGTGCCAGCAGCCCAGGGGACAGGGTTGCAACTAATGAAAAACTGTTTTTT. The chain employs TRBV11-2 and TRBJ1-4, with 9 positions matching TRBD1. Germline assignment: CDR1 SGHAT and CDR2 FQNNGV. V trimming: 5 bases; J trimming: 0 bases; junction bases outside the gene matches: 7. The CDR3 has 17 amino acids.